Shown below are 7 T cell receptor beta chains from a single sample sequenced in a study of blood T cell repertoires in COVID-19. Assay used: immunoSEQ multiplex PCR; TCRdb lists only in-frame clones, some missing. The sample includes about 190,000 clones, 90% of them seen just once. Sequencing used peripheral blood. The receptors were gathered from a man aged 45-65 years with acute or convalescent COVID-19.

V gene TRBV6-1 combines with J gene TRBJ1-1; D ambiguous. V lost 4 bases to trimming and J lost 7 bases, with 7 bases between them. The CDR3 is 11 amino acids. Germline CDR1 MNHNS, CDR2 SASEGT. CDR3 DNA: TGTGCCAGCAGTGCAGACTTTGAAGCTTTCTTT. Translation gives CASSADFEAFF.

The V gene is TRBV11-3, the J gene TRBJ2-2; D gene uncertain. Deletions cut 4 bases from V and 2 bases from J, with 2 bases between. This CDR3 has 12 amino acids. Germline V gives CDR1 SGHNT, CDR2 YENEEA. CDR3 in DNA: TGTGCCAGCAGCTCAAACACCGGGGAGCTGTTTTTT. As protein: CASSSNTGELFF.

The chain uses TRBV25-1 and TRBJ2-1; possible D gene TRBD2, 6 bases. V was cut by 10 bases and J by 7 bases, with 11 bases left in between. Per germline, CDR1 MGHDK and CDR2 SYGVNS. CDR3 size: 11 residues. The CDR3 DNA reads TGTGCCACCGTACTAGCAAATGAGCAGTTCTTC. This codes for CATVLANEQFF.

The rearrangement uses TRBV9 and TRBJ1-3; D remains unclear. Germline CDR1 reads SGDLS; CDR2 reads YYNGEE. The CDR3 has 14 residues. Trimming stripped 1 base from V and 4 bases from J, with 9 bases between. CDR3 sequence reads: CASSVSQVGNTIYF. CDR3 DNA: TGTGCCAGCAGCGTAAGTCAGGTCGGAAACACCATATATTTT.

About this clone itself: Other DNA sequences of this sample code for an identical CDR3. The gene calls are TRBV27 and TRBJ2-7, with a possible D match to TRBD1 (6 bases). Germline CDR1 is MNHEY and CDR2 is SMNVEV (reference sequence). Trimming shortened V by 6 bases and J by 2 bases, and 11 bases separated the two germline ends. CDR3 length equals 13 residues. CDR3 sequence: CASSATGPYEQYF. As DNA, the CDR3 is TGTGCCAGCAGCGCCACAGGGCCCTACGAGCAGTACTTC.

The rearrangement uses TRBV7-8 and TRBJ1-2, with 7 bases aligning to TRBD1. Per the germline V gene, CDR1 is SGHVS and CDR2 is FQNEAQ. This CDR3 comprises 13 residues. With 6 bases clipped from V and 6 bases from J, the junction kept 7 bases outside the gene matches. The CDR3 is CASRIQGGDGYTF. In DNA, the CDR3 is TGTGCCAGCAGAATCCAGGGGGGAGATGGCTACACCTTC.

V is TRBV5-8 and J is TRBJ2-1; D gene unclear. CDR3 size: 16 residues. Germline CDR1 is SGHTS and CDR2 is YDEGEE. The V and J ends lost 5 bases and 7 bases respectively, with 22 bases between them. Written as DNA, the CDR3 is TGTGCCAGCAGTTTCCCGTCGATCCGCGGTCGTAATGAGCAGTTCTTC. Amino acids: CASSFPSIRGRNEQFF.